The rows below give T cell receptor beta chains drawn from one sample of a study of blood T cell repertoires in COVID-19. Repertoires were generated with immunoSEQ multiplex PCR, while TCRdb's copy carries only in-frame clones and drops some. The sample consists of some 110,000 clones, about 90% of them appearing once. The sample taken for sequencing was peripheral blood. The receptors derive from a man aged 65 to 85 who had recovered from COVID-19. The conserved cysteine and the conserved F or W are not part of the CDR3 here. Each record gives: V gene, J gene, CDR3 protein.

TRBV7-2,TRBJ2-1,ASTPSGRYYNEQF
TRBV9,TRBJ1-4,ASSVGNRVWEKLF
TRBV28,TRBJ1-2,ASRWGPGVGYT
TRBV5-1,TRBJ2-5,ASSPWSGRADETQY
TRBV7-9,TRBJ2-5,ASSPGTSGVETQY
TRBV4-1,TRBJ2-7,ASSQRLGGQTYEQY
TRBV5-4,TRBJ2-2,AGTQGANTGELF
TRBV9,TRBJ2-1,ASSSRKSGKNNEQF
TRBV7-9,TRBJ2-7,ASSPTALSYEQY
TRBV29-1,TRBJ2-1,SVELVGGTNEQF
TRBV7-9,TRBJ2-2,ASSFGPLAGLNTGELF
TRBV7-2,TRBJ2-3,ASSLYSVTSTDTQY
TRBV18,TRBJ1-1,ASSSGGSNTEAF
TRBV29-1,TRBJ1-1,SVTGVGTEAF
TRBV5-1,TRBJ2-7,ASSSGQAYASSYEQY
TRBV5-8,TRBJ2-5,ASSPGLAETQY
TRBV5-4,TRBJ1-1,ASSSTGTGGI
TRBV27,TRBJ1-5,ASSTRTGGMSNQPQH
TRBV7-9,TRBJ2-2,ASRRDSRTGELF
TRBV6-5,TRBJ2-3,ASSYSAGWTDTQY
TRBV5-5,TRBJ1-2,ASSLEYTIRNYGYT
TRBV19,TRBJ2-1,ASSMRASYNEQF
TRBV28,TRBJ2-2,ASNRGGQGGELF
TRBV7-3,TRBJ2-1,ASSAGVRNEQF
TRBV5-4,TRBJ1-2,ASSFRGGNYGYT
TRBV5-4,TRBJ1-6,ASSIGQGNNSPLH
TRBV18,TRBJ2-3,ASSPGIGTGGDTQY
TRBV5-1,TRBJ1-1,ASSNDMNTEAF
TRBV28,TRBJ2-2,ASQGNTGELF
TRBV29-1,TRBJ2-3,SVQGTSGVYTDTQY
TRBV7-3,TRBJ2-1,ASSLRQTIYNEQF
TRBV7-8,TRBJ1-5,ASSQTGGRGNQPQH
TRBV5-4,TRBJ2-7,ASSSPRTAVGEQY
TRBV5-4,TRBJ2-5,ASSDYSGRETQY